Sequencing of this TCR beta chain was carried out in a study of blood T cell repertoires in COVID-19. In the study overall: Samples of COVID-19 (acute and convalescent) were obtained from the United States, Italy and Spain.

In the original processing: Amplification of reference gene primers was used by the study to estimate nucleated cell counts. Using immunoSEQ multiplex PCR, the repertoire was profiled, and TCRdb retains in-frame clones only, with some absent. V, J and clone size are those of that table, while D and trimming were read from the DNA. The sample holds 70,000 to 90,000 clones, 75% to 90% seen once. Participants reported their clinical history, and cohort assignment relied on those reports. The CDR3 is 11 amino acids. Trimming stripped 3 bases from V and 8 bases from J, with 7 bases between. Germline V gene sequence: CDR1 SEHNR, CDR2 FQNEAQ (reference sequence).

The specimen sequenced was PBMCs or T cells enriched from blood (not recorded which). The rearrangement uses TRBV7-9 and TRBJ1-2; no clear D. The sequence came from a woman aged 50 to 60 with acute COVID-19. CDR3 region: CASSFERGYTF. The CDR3 DNA is TGTGCCAGCAGCTTCGAACGGGGCTACACCTTC.